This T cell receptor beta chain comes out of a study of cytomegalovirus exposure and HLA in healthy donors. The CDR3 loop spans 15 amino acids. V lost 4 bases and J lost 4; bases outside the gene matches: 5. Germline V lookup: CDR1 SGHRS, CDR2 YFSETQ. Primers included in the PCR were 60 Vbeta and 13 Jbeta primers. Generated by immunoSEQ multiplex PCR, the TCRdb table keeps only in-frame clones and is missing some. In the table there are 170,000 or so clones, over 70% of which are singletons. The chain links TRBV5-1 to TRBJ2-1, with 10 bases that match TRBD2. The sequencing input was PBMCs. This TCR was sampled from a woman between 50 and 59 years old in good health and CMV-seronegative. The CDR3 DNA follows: TGCGCCAGCAGCAACGGACTAGCGGAATACAATGAGCAGTTCTTC. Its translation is CASSNGLAEYNEQFF.